This paragraph reports one T cell receptor (beta chain). The antigen is unknown. The sample belongs to a study of vaccination effects on CD4 cells after COVID-19. The CDR3 spans 12 residues. V dropped 0 bases and J dropped 4 bases, with 4 bases sitting between them. CDR1 is SGHDT, CDR2 YYEEEE, per germline. The method was immunoSEQ multiplex PCR; TCRdb's version includes in-frame clones alone and lacks a portion of them. The sample consists of about 31,000 clones, around 70% of them appearing once. With the ViraFEST assay, the study expanded antigen-specific CD4+ T cells using viral peptide pools, then sequenced them. An approximately ten-day culture period preceded the isolation of CD4+ T cells. Study results and caveats: Marked contraction was observed in infection-induced and vaccine-induced clones late after vaccination.

The chain has TRBV5-6 and TRBJ1-2; D not resolved. The TCR comes from a human donor who received a COVID-19 vaccine. The starting material was CD4+ T cells from PBMCs cultured with HCoV-229E spike peptides, obtained before COVID-19 vaccination. The CDR3 sequence: CASSLGVYGYTF. CDR3 DNA sequence: TGTGCCAGCAGCTTGGGTGTCTATGGCTACACCTTC. Supplemented by reference TRBV5-6 and TRBJ1-2, the full variable domain reads DAGVTQSPTHLIKTRGQQVTLRCSPKSGHDTVSWYQQALGQGPQFIFQYYEEEERQRGNFPDRFSGHQFPNYSSELNVNALLLGDSALYLCASSLGVYGYTFGSGTRLTVV.